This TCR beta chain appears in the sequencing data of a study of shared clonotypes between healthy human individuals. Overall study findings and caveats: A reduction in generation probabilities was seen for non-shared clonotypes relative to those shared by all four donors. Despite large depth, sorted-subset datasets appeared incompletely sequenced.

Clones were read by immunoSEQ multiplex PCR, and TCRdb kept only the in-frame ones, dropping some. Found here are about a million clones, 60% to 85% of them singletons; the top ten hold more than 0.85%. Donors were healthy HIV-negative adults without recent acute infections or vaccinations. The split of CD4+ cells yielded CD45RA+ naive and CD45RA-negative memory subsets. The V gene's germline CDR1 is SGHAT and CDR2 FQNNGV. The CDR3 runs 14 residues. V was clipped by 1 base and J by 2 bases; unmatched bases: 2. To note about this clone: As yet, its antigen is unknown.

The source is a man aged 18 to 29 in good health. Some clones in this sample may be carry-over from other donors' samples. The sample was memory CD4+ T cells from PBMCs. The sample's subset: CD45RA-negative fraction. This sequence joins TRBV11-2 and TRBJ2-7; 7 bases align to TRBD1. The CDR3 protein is CASSLVRGTYEQYF. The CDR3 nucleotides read TGTGCCAGCAGCTTAGTCAGGGGGACCTACGAGCAGTACTTC.